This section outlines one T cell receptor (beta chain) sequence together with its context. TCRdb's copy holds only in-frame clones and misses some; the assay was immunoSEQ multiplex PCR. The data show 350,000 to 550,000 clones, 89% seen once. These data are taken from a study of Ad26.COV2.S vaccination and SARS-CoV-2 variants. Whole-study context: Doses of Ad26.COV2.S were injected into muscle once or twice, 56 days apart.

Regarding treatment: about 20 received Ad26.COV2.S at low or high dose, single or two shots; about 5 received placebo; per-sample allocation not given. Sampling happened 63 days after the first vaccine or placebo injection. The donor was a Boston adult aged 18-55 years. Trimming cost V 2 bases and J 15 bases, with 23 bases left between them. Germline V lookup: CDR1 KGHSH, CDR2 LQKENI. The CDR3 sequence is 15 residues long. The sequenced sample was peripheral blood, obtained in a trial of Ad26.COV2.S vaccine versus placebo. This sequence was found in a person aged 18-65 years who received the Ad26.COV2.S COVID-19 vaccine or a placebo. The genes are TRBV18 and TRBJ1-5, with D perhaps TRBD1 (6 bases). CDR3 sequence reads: CASSPSRDRPDSWHF. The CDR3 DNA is TGTGCCAGCTCACCAAGTCGCGACAGGCCTGACTCGTGGCATTTT.